The 5 T cell receptor beta chains below come from one sample, sequenced in a study of blood T cell repertoires in COVID-19. This table comes from immunoSEQ multiplex PCR, and its TCRdb copy is limited to in-frame clones, with some not included. The sample has about 41,000 clones, around nine tenths seen once; the top ten hold roughly 3.7%. The sample was peripheral blood. The receptors here all came from a man aged 35 to 55 with COVID-19, enrolled during active disease.

The CDR3 DNA reads as TGTGCCAGCAGCGCCCGGGACAGAGACCGCTATGGCTACACCTTC. It specifies CASSARDRDRYGYTF. This rearrangement joins TRBV11-3 to TRBJ1-2; TRBD1 agrees at 7 bases. Germline CDR1 and CDR2: SGHNT and YENEEA. The V gene end was trimmed by 5 bases and the J gene end by 4 bases; junction bases not matched to a gene: 10. There are 15 residues in the CDR3.

V and J are TRBV4-2 and TRBJ1-3, with 12 bases identical to TRBD1. V gave up 3 bases and J gave up 3 bases; unmatched junction bases: 12. Per the germline V gene, CDR1 is LGHNA and CDR2 is YNFKEQ. The CDR3 sequence is 19 residues long. CDR3 region: CASSHSGTGGRFSGNTIYF. CDR3 coding DNA: TGTGCCAGCAGCCACTCCGGGACAGGGGGCCGCTTTAGTGGAAACACCATATATTTT.

The chain joins TRBV15 to TRBJ2-3; possibly TRBD1 for D (6 bases). The CDR3 is 16 residues long. The germline V and J ends were trimmed by 0 bases and 4 bases, with 14 bases remaining between them. Per the germline V gene, CDR1 is LNHNV and CDR2 is YYDKDF (reference sequence). CDR3 loop: CATSRDLGGLADTQYF. The CDR3 nucleotides read TGTGCCACCAGCAGAGATCTTGGGGGCCTGGCAGATACGCAGTATTTT.

J is TRBJ2-7 and V is TRBV12-3 or TRBV12-4; 11 bases agree with TRBD1. V was pared by 3 bases and J by 11 bases, with 6 bases of the junction left unmatched. The CDR3 consists of 13 residues. CDR3 DNA sequence: TGTGCCAGCAGTTTGGCCGGACAGGGGGCAGAGTACTTC. This translates into CASSLAGQGAEYF.

This clone was detected only once. This chain connects TRBV28 to TRBJ1-5, with D possibly matching TRBD1 (5 bases). This CDR3 comprises 15 residues. Trimming shortened V by 4 bases and J by 4 bases, and 14 bases separated the two germline ends. CDR1 and CDR2 from the germline V gene are MDHEN and SYDVKM. This CDR3 is CASSSSGLLNQPQHF. The CDR3 DNA reads as TGTGCCAGCAGTTCCTCGGGACTCCTAAATCAGCCCCAGCATTTT.